This T cell receptor beta chain was captured by sequencing in a study of PD-1 blockade in mismatch repair-deficient tumors. The CDR3 covers 14 residues. CDR1 and CDR2 from the germline V gene are LNHDA and SQIVND (reference sequence). Deletions cut 2 bases from V and 0 bases from J, with 7 bases between. On this clone: The antigen remains undetermined.

Here immunoSEQ multiplex PCR was the method, and the copy in TCRdb shows in-frame clones only, minus some. The sample lists approximately 15,000 clones, roughly four fifths occurring once. This sample's time point: roughly 9-day in vitro stimulation with candidate neoantigen peptide 5. This TCR came from an adult with mismatch repair-deficient cancer. The source material was cells cultured in vitro, sampled from a patient treated with pembrolizumab. The chain couples TRBV19 to TRBJ1-1; D gene uncertain. CDR3 region: CASSISVLNTEAFF. The CDR3 nucleotides are TGTGCCAGTAGTATATCGGTATTGAACACTGAAGCTTTCTTT.